Below, 8 T cell receptor beta chains from the same sample are listed, as sequenced in a study of blood T cell repertoires in COVID-19. Generated by immunoSEQ multiplex PCR, the TCRdb table keeps only in-frame clones and is missing some. The sample has 150,000 to 200,000 clones; about 89% are singletons. The source material was peripheral blood. Receptor source: a man between 70 and 80 years old with acute or convalescent COVID-19.

The J gene is TRBJ2-1, the V gene TRBV27, with 7 nucleotides matching TRBD2. Germline V gives CDR1 MNHEY, CDR2 SMNVEV (reference sequence). With V trimmed by 3 bases and J by 7 bases, 9 bases remained unmatched. The CDR3 runs to 15 residues. The CDR3 nucleotides read TGTGCCAGCAGTTTTAGCGGGCGAGATGGTAATGAGCAGTTCTTC. As protein: CASSFSGRDGNEQFF.

The chain recombines TRBV6-5 with TRBJ1-5, with unresolved D. This CDR3 comprises 15 residues. Germline V gene sequence: CDR1 MNHEY, CDR2 SVGAGI. The V gene lost 7 bases and the J gene lost 5 bases, with 18 bases spanning the gap. The DNA of the CDR3 is TGTGCCAGCACCCTGATGCTAGGTGGAGATCAGCCCCAGCATTTT. It is translated as CASTLMLGGDQPQHF.

The V gene is TRBV18, the J gene TRBJ2-2; D perhaps matches TRBD2 (6 bases). Germline V gives CDR1 KGHSH, CDR2 LQKENI. The CDR3 covers 14 residues. The V gene lost 5 bases and the J gene lost 0 bases, with 7 bases spanning the gap. In DNA, the CDR3 is TGTGCCAGCTCAAGACTAGCGAACACCGGGGAGCTGTTTTTT. This sequence encodes CASSRLANTGELFF.

The gene calls are TRBV18 and TRBJ1-5; TRBD1 matches 9 bases. This CDR3 is built from 13 residues. The ends lost 5 bases at V and 6 bases at J; junction bases unmatched: 2. CDR1 and CDR2 from the germline V gene are KGHSH and LQKENI. The CDR3 region has the DNA TGTGCCAGCTCAGGGACAGGGATTCAGCCCCAGCATTTT. Encoded protein: CASSGTGIQPQHF.

The chain combines TRBV25-1 with TRBJ1-1, with unresolved D. Germline CDR1 is MGHDK and CDR2 is SYGVNS. V lost 3 bases, J lost 7 bases, and 9 bases lay in between. The CDR3 loop spans 12 amino acids. The CDR3 bases are TGTGCCAGCAGTGACCCCTTTCTTGAAGCTTTCTTT. It is translated as CASSDPFLEAFF.

The chain joins TRBV20-1 to TRBJ1-4; TRBD1 aligns across 7 bases. Unmatched junction bases numbered 8, after V lost 3 bases and J lost 10 bases. Germline V lookup: CDR1 DFQATT, CDR2 SNEGSKA (reference sequence). The length of the CDR3 is 13 residues. The CDR3 spells CSASKTQGGKLFF. CDR3 in DNA: TGCAGTGCTAGTAAGACCCAGGGGGGAAAACTGTTTTTT.

This rearrangement joins TRBV5-5 to TRBJ1-1, with 8 bases lining up with TRBD1. The germline CDR1 and CDR2 sequences are SGHKS and YYEKEE (reference sequence). V was clipped by 0 bases and J by 2 bases; unmatched bases: 6. The CDR3 extends over 16 amino acids. The DNA for the CDR3 is TGTGCCAGCAGCTTGGGGGACAGGACGACCAACACTGAAGCTTTCTTT. It codes for CASSLGDRTTNTEAFF.

The chain links TRBV9 to TRBJ1-6, with a possible D match to TRBD1 (5 bases). Germline values: CDR1 SGDLS, CDR2 YYNGEE. The CDR3 spans 14 residues. Trimming removed 1 base at V and 7 bases at J, with 9 bases between. CDR3 in DNA: TGTGCCAGCAGCGTACAGGACACCAATTCACCCCTCCACTTT. This codes for CASSVQDTNSPLHF.